This T cell receptor (beta chain) is drawn from a study of shared clonotypes between healthy human individuals. General study points: Non-shared clonotypes had lower generation probabilities than those shared by all four donors. What limited the represented genetic and exposure-history diversity was the small number of donors.

CDR3 length: 11 amino acids. Trimming took off 3 bases at V and 4 bases at J, with 3 bases between the two ends. Germline-derived CDR1 and CDR2 are SGHRS and YFSETQ. Worth noting for this clone: What it binds is not known.

Measured with immunoSEQ multiplex PCR; TCRdb has only the in-frame clones, and not every one. The sample records around 2.3 million clones, approximately 95% being singletons. This sequence was found in a man younger than 30 in good health. Sequencing was carried out using naive CD4+ T cells sorted from blood. Subset specified: CD45RA+ positively selected. V gene TRBV5-1 combines with J gene TRBJ2-3; D is uncertain. The CDR3 DNA is TGCGCCAGCAGCTGGGCAGATACGCAGTATTTT. This gives the protein CASSWADTQYF.